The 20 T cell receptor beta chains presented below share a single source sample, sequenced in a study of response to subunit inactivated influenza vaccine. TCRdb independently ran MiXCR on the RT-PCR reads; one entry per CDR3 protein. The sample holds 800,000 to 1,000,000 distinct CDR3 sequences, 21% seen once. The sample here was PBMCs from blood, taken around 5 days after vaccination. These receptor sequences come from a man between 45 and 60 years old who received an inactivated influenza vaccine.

CDR3: CASSSRQERYNEQFF. CDR3 sequence (DNA): TGTGCCAGCAGCTCCCGACAGGAACGATACAATGAGCAGTTCTTC. V usage is TRBV7-2 and J usage is TRBJ2-1; TRBD1 might be the D (6 bases). V was pared by 4 bases and J by 4 bases, with 14 bases between. In germline, CDR1 is SGHTA, CDR2 FQGNSA. The CDR3 covers 15 residues. Using reference TRBV7-2 and TRBJ2-1 for the parts outside the CDR3, the full variable domain is GAGVSQSPSNKVTEKGKDVELRCDPISGHTALYWYRQSLGQGLEFLIYFQGNSAPDKSGLPSDRFSAERTGGSVSTLTIQRTQQEDSAVYLCASSSRQERYNEQFFGPGTRLTVL.

The CDR3: CAISESNGYFKYF. The DNA of the CDR3 is TGTGCCATCAGTGAGTCGAATGGCTACTTTAAGTATTTT. This chain links TRBV10-3 with TRBJ2-3; no clear D gene. V was clipped by 0 bases and J by 13 bases, with 14 bases between them. This CDR3 has 13 amino acids. Germline V gene sequence: CDR1 ENHRY, CDR2 SYGVKD.

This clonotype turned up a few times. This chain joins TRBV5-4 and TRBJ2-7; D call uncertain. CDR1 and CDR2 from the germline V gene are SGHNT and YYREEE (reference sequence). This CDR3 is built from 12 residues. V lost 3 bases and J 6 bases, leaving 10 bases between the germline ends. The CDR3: CASSYISREQYF. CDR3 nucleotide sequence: TGTGCCAGCAGCTATATAAGTCGCGAGCAGTACTTC. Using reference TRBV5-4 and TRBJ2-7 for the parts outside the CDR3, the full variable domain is ETGVTQSPTHLIKTRGQQVTLRCSSQSGHNTVSWYQQALGQGPQFIFQYYREEENGRGNFPPRFSGLQFPNYSSELNVNALELDDSALYLCASSYISREQYFGPGTRLTVT.

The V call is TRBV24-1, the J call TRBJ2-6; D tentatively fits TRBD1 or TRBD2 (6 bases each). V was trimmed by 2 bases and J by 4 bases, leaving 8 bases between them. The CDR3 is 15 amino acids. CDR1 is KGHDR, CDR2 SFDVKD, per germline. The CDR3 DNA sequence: TGTGCCACCAGTGATTCGGGGGCAGGGGCCAACGTCCTGACTTTC. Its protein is CATSDSGAGANVLTF.

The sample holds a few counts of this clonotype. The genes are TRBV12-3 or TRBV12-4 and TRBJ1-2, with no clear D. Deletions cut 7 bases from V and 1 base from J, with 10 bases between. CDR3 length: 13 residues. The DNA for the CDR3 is TGTGCCAGCAAGATGGAGGGTAACTATGGCTACACCTTC. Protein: CASKMEGNYGYTF.

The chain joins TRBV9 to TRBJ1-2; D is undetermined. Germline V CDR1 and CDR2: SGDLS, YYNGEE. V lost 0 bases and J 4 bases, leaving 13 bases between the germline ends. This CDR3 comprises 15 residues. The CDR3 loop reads CASSVVPDGSYGYTF. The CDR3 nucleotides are TGTGCCAGCAGCGTAGTCCCGGACGGGAGCTATGGCTACACCTTC. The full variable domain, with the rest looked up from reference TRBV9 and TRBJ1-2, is DSGVTQTPKHLITATGQRVTLRCSPRSGDLSVYWYQQSLDQGLQFLIQYYNGEERAKGNILERFSAQQFPDLHSELNLSSLELGDSALYFCASSVVPDGSYGYTFGSGTRLTVV.

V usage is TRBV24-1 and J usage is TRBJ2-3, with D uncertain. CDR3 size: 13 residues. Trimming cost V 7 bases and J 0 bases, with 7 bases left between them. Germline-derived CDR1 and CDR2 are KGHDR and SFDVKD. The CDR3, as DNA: TGTGCCACCAGGACACACAGCACAGATACGCAGTATTTT. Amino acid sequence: CATRTHSTDTQYF.

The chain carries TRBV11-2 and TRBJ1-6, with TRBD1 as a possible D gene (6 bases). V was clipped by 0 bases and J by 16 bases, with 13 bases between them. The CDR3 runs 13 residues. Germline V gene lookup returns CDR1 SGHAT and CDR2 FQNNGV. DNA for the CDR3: TGTGCCAGCAGCTTAGAAGAGGGGACAAATCTCCACTTT. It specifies CASSLEEGTNLHF.

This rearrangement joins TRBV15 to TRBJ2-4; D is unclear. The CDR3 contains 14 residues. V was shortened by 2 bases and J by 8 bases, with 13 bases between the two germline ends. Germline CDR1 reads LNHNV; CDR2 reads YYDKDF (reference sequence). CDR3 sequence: CATSRKSEEDIQYF. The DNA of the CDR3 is TGTGCCACCAGCAGAAAGAGTGAAGAGGACATTCAGTACTTC.

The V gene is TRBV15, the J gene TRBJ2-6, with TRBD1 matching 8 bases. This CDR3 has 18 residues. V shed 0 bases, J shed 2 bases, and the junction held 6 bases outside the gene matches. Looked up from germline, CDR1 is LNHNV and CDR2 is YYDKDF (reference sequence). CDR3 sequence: CATSRDRPDRAGANVLTF. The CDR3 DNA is TGTGCCACCAGCAGAGATCGTCCGGACAGGGCTGGGGCCAACGTCCTGACTTTC.

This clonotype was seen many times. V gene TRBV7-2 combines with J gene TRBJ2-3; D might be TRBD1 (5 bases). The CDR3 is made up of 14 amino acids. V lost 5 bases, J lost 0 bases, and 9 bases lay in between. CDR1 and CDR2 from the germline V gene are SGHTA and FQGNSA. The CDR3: CASSGHLSTDTQYF. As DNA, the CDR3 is TGTGCCAGCAGCGGACACCTTAGCACAGATACGCAGTATTTT.

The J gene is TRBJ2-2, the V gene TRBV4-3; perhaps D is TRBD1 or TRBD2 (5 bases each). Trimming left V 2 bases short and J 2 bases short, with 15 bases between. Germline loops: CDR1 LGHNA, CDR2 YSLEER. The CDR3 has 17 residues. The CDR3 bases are TGCGCCAGCAGCCAACAATCCGGGGCAAGTAACACCGGGGAGCTGTTTTTT. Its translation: CASSQQSGASNTGELFF.

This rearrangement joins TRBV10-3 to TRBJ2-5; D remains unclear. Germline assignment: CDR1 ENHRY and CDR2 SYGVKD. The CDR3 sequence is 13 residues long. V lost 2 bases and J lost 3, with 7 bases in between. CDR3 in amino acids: CAISEGSEETQYF. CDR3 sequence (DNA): TGTGCCATCAGTGAGGGTTCCGAAGAGACCCAGTACTTC.

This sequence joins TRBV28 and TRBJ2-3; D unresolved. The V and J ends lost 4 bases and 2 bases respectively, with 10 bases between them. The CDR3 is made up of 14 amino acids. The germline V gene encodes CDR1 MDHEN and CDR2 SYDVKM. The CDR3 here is CASSSEWVTDTQYF. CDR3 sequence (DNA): TGTGCCAGCAGTTCAGAGTGGGTCACAGATACGCAGTATTTT. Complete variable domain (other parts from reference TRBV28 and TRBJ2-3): DVKVTQSSRYLVKRTGEKVFLECVQDMDHENMFWYRQDPGLGLRLIYFSYDVKMKEKGDIPEGYSVSREKKERFSLILESASTNQTSMYLCASSSEWVTDTQYFGPGTRLTVL.

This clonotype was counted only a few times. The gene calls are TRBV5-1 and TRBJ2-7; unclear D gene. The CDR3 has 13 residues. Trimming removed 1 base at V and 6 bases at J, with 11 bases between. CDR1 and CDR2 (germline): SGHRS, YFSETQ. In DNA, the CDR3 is TGCGCCAGCAGCTTGAATTCAGGCATCGAGCAGTACTTC. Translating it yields CASSLNSGIEQYF.

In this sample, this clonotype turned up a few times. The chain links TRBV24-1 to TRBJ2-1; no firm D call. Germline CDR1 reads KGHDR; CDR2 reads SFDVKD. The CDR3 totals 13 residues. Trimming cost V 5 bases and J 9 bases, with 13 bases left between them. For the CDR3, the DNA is TGTGCCACCAGTGGTTCAATGAACATTGAGCAGTTCTTC. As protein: CATSGSMNIEQFF.

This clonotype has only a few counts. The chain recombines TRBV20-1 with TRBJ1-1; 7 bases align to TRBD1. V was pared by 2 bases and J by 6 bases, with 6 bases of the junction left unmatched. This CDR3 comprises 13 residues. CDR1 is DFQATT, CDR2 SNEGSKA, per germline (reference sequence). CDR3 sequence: CSARTQTGSEAFF. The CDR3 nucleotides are TGCAGTGCTAGAACCCAGACAGGGTCTGAAGCTTTCTTT.

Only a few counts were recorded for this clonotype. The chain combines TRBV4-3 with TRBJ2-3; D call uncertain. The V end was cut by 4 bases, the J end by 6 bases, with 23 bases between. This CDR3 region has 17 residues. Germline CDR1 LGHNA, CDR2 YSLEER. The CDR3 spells CASSLRHGPTSRDTQYF. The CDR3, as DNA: TGCGCCAGCAGCCTTCGGCATGGCCCGACCTCGCGGGATACGCAGTATTTT.

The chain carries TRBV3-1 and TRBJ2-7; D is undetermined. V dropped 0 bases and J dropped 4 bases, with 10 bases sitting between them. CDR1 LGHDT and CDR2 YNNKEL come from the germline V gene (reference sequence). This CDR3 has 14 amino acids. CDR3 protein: CASSQEQPAYEQYF. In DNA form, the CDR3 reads TGTGCCAGCAGCCAAGAACAGCCAGCTTACGAGCAGTACTTC.

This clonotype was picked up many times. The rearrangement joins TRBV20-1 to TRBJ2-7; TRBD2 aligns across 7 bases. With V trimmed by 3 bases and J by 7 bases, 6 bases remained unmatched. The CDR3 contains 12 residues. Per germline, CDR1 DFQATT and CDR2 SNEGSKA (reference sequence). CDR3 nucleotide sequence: TGCAGTGCTAGTGGGAGGGCCGATGAGCAGTACTTC. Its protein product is CSASGRADEQYF.